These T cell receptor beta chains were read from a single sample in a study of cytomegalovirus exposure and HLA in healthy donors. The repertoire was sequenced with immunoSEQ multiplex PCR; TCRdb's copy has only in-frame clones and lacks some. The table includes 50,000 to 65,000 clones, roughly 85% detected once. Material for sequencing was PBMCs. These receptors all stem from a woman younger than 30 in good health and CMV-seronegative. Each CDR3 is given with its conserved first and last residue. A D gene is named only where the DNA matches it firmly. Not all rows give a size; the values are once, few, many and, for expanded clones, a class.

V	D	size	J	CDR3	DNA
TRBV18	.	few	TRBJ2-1	CASSLEDRYSYNEQFF	TGTGCCAGCTCACTCGAAGACAGGTACTCCTACAATGAGCAGTTCTTC
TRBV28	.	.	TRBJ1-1	CASSPLDRQDTEAFF	TGTGCCAGCAGTCCCCTCGACAGGCAAGACACTGAAGCTTTCTTT
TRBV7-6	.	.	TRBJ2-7	CASSLELGPSYEQYF	TGTGCCAGCAGCTTAGAACTGGGGCCGAGCTACGAGCAGTACTTC
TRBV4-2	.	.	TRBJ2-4	CASSQEKATGTLRDIQYF	TGTGCCAGCAGCCAAGAGAAGGCGACAGGAACCCTTAGGGACATTCAGTACTTC
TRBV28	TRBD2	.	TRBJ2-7	CASSSYSGSHSYEQYF	TGTGCCAGCAGTTCCTATAGCGGGAGTCACTCCTACGAGCAGTACTTC
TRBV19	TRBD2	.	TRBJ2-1	CASSIGTSGSNYNEQFF	TGTGCCAGTAGTATAGGGACTAGCGGGAGTAACTACAATGAGCAGTTCTTC
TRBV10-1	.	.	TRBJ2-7	CASSAGLSYEQYF	TGCGCCAGCAGTGCAGGGCTCTCCTACGAGCAGTACTTC
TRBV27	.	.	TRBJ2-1	CASTLAGSPVNEQFF	TGTGCCAGCACTCTGGCAGGATCCCCAGTGAATGAGCAGTTCTTC
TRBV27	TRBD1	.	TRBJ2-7	CASSFGDRISYEQYF	TGTGCCAGCAGTTTTGGGGACAGGATCTCCTACGAGCAGTACTTC
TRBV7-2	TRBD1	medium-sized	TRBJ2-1	CASSLHRDRGYNEQFF	TGTGCCAGCAGCCTCCACCGGGACAGGGGATACAATGAGCAGTTCTTC
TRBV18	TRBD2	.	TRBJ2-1	CASSPLGARAGGSGEQFF	TGTGCCAGCTCACCTCTGGGGGCTAGAGCGGGAGGATCGGGTGAGCAGTTCTTC
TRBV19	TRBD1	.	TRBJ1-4	CASRDGQGQNEKLFF	TGTGCCAGTAGAGACGGACAGGGACAAAATGAAAAACTGTTTTTT
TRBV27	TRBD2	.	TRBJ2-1	CASSFFSGRAYNEQFF	TGTGCCAGCAGTTTCTTTAGCGGGAGGGCATACAATGAGCAGTTCTTC
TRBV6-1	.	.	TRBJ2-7	CASSDPKGDEQYF	TGTGCCAGCAGTGATCCTAAGGGAGACGAGCAGTACTTC
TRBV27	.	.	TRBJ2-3	CASSLSPATSTDTQYF	TGTGCCAGCAGTTTATCTCCCGCCACTAGCACAGATACGCAGTATTTT
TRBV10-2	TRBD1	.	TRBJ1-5	CASSLQGNQPQHF	TGCGCCAGCAGTCTACAGGGGAATCAGCCCCAGCATTTT
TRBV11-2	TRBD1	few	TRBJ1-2	CASSPTGGANYGYTF	TGTGCCAGCAGCCCGACAGGGGGAGCTAACTATGGCTACACCTTC
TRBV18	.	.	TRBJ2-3	CASSPNAPDKLSTDTQYF	TGTGCCAGCTCACCAAACGCCCCGGACAAACTAAGCACAGATACGCAGTATTTT
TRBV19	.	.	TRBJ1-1	CASNFRQGGNTEAFF	TGTGCCAGTAATTTCCGGCAGGGCGGGAACACTGAAGCTTTCTTT
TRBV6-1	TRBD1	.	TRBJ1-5	CASSGQGAQDQPQHF	TGTGCCAGCAGTGGACAGGGGGCGCAGGATCAGCCCCAGCATTTT
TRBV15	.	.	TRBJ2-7	CATSRASYEQYF	TGTGCCACCAGCAGGGCTTCCTACGAGCAGTACTTC
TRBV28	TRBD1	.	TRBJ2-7	CASSLSLGTGNLHEQYF	TGTGCCAGCAGTTTGAGTCTAGGGACAGGGAATTTGCACGAGCAGTACTTC